The 27 T cell receptor beta chains below were found in one sample sequenced in a study of T cell responses to AZD1222 COVID-19 vaccine. Data came from immunoSEQ multiplex PCR; TCRdb stores just in-frame clones and leaves some out. Of approximately 68,000 clones listed, about 91% are singletons. This sample comprised peripheral blood, obtained on day 0 of AZD1222 vaccination. These receptors were obtained from an adult in good health.

The CDR3 DNA reads as TGTGCCAGCAGCACCGACAGGGACACCGGGGAGCTGTTTTTT. It codes for CASSTDRDTGELFF. The chain links TRBV11-1 to TRBJ2-2; 7 bases align to TRBD1. Trimming cost V 5 bases and J 3 bases; bases outside gene matches: 3. CDR1 and CDR2 from the germline V gene are SGHAT and FQDESV (reference sequence). CDR3 size: 14 residues.

The CDR3 sequence is CAWIHERQYGYTF. The CDR3 DNA is TGTGCCTGGATACATGAACGACAGTACGGCTACACCTTC. The chain carries TRBV30 and TRBJ1-2, with D possibly TRBD1 on 5 matching bases. V was trimmed by 4 bases and J by 8 bases, leaving 17 bases between them. The germline V gene has CDR1 GTSNPN and CDR2 SVGIG (reference sequence). The CDR3 is made up of 13 amino acids.

V gene TRBV9 combines with J gene TRBJ1-1; D may be TRBD1 (5 bases). Germline values: CDR1 SGDLS, CDR2 YYNGEE. This CDR3 is 14 amino acids long. The V end lost 0 bases, the J end lost 5 bases, and 11 bases lay between the germline ends. The DNA of the CDR3 is TGTGCCAGCAGCGTAGATGAGGGGAATACTGAAGCTTTCTTT. It translates to CASSVDEGNTEAFF.

The chain links TRBV5-1 to TRBJ2-7; TRBD1 might be the D (5 bases). The ends were cut back, 4 bases at V and 7 bases at J, with 9 bases in the middle. This CDR3 has 11 residues. Germline V lookup: CDR1 SGHRS, CDR2 YFSETQ. The CDR3 protein is CASSQGVEQYF. The CDR3 DNA reads as TGCGCCAGCAGCCAAGGGGTTGAGCAGTACTTC.

The chain uses TRBV10-3 and TRBJ1-3, with D uncertain. CDR1 and CDR2 from the germline V gene are ENHRY and SYGVKD. Trimming took off 7 bases at V and 0 bases at J, with 10 bases between the two ends. The CDR3 is made up of 14 amino acids. CDR3 DNA: TGTGCCATCACTGACACGAGCTCTGGAAACACCATATATTTT. Encoded protein: CAITDTSSGNTIYF.

The chain recombines TRBV7-3 with TRBJ2-5, with TRBD2 matching 8 bases. CDR3 length: 16 amino acids. The germline V gene has CDR1 SGHTA and CDR2 FQGTGA. V gave up 4 bases and J gave up 1 base; unmatched junction bases: 8. CDR3 region: CASSSNAAGGQETQYF. The CDR3 DNA sequence: TGTGCCAGCAGCTCAAACGCCGCGGGGGGCCAAGAGACCCAGTACTTC.

CDR3 sequence (DNA): TGTGCCAGCAGTTTTTGGGCGACTAGCGGGGGGGCGAGAGATACGCAGTATTTT. Residues: CASSFWATSGGARDTQYF. V usage is TRBV28 and J usage is TRBJ2-3; 14 bases align to TRBD2. This CDR3 region has 18 residues. The V and J ends lost 3 bases and 5 bases, in that order; junction bases with no gene match: 10. Germline-derived CDR1 and CDR2 are MDHEN and SYDVKM.

This clone was picked up one time. This sequence joins TRBV28 and TRBJ2-2, with 7 nucleotides matching TRBD2. The trim removed 1 base at V and 4 bases at J, leaving 3 bases unmatched. The CDR3 runs to 15 residues. CDR1 is MDHEN, CDR2 SYDVKM, per germline. The DNA of the CDR3 is TGTGCCAGCAGTTTATCGGGCGGGGGCACCGGGGAGCTGTTTTTT. This codes for CASSLSGGGTGELFF.

This clone was seen more than once but under ten times. The V and J genes are TRBV4-3 and TRBJ2-3; 7 bases map to TRBD1. Germline CDR1 LGHNA, CDR2 YSLEER. Trimming cost V 4 bases and J 0 bases; bases outside gene matches: 4. This CDR3 contains 15 residues. This CDR3 is CASSLGTVSTDTQYF. The CDR3 nucleotides read TGCGCCAGCAGCCTCGGGACAGTTAGCACAGATACGCAGTATTTT.

This clone was counted once. V usage is TRBV2 and J usage is TRBJ1-2; TRBD1 matches at 7 bases. Germline V lookup: CDR1 SNHLY, CDR2 FYNNEI. V was pared by 3 bases and J by 5 bases, with 3 bases of the junction left unmatched. CDR3 size: 13 residues. CDR3 sequence reads: CASSETGPYGYTF. In nucleotides, the CDR3 is TGTGCCAGCAGTGAGACAGGGCCTTATGGCTACACCTTC.

The rearrangement uses TRBV27 and TRBJ2-3; 7 bases line up with TRBD2. Germline CDR1 is MNHEY and CDR2 is SMNVEV (reference sequence). The trim removed 5 bases at V and 5 bases at J, leaving 13 bases unmatched. The CDR3 runs to 16 residues. The CDR3 region is CASSTRMGGRGDTQYF. CDR3 DNA: TGTGCCAGCAGTACCCGGATGGGAGGGCGAGGAGATACGCAGTATTTT.

The count of this clone is one. This chain's CDR3 is CASSQEGLGVPLHF. The CDR3 DNA sequence: TGCGCCAGCAGCCAAGAAGGACTGGGGGTACCCCTCCACTTT. This chain uses TRBV4-1 with TRBJ1-6, with TRBD1 as a possible D gene (5 bases). This CDR3 comprises 14 residues. Trimming cost V 0 bases and J 12 bases, with 12 bases left between them. The germline gives CDR1 MGHRA, CDR2 YSYEKL.

The chain combines TRBV27 with TRBJ1-6; D gene uncertain. Looked up from germline, CDR1 is MNHEY and CDR2 is SMNVEV (reference sequence). The ends were cut back, 6 bases at V and 0 bases at J, with 9 bases in the middle. The CDR3 totals 15 residues. The CDR3 is CASSRGSSYNSPLHF. The CDR3 DNA sequence: TGTGCCAGCAGCCGAGGAAGCTCCTATAATTCACCCCTCCACTTT.

This chain links TRBV7-6 with TRBJ1-2; 9 nucleotides align to TRBD1. CDR3 length equals 13 residues. J was trimmed by 8 bases and V by 1 base; bases with no gene match: 2. The germline gives CDR1 SGHVS, CDR2 FNYEAQ. The CDR3 here is CASSLGTGDGYTF. CDR3 nucleotides: TGTGCCAGCAGCTTAGGGACAGGGGACGGCTACACCTTC.

The CDR3 DNA sequence: TGCGCCAGCAGCCGAGCCACAGGGAACACTGAAGCTTTCTTT. Encoded protein: CASSRATGNTEAFF. This rearrangement joins TRBV4-1 to TRBJ1-1, with D possibly matching TRBD1 (5 bases). V was trimmed by 4 bases and J by 1 base, leaving 10 bases between them. Germline V gene sequence: CDR1 MGHRA, CDR2 YSYEKL. This CDR3 is built from 14 residues.

This chain links TRBV4-3 with TRBJ2-1; TRBD1 aligns across 11 bases. There are 15 residues in the CDR3. Looked up from germline, CDR1 is LGHNA and CDR2 is YSLEER. Unmatched junction bases numbered 4, after V lost 1 base and J lost 8 bases. CDR3 in DNA: TGCGCCAGCAGCCAAGGGACAGGGGGCTCGGATGAGCAGTTCTTC. It codes for CASSQGTGGSDEQFF.

This chain joins TRBV7-9 and TRBJ1-5, with D hard to call. Trimming pared 8 bases from V and 5 bases from J, leaving 13 bases between. Germline CDR1 SEHNR, CDR2 FQNEAQ (reference sequence). This CDR3 has 13 amino acids. The CDR3 nucleotides are TGTGCCAGCTGTCAGAACTATGATCAGCCCCAGCATTTT. It specifies CASCQNYDQPQHF.

This rearrangement joins TRBV4-2 to TRBJ2-3; D is undetermined. This CDR3 spans 15 amino acids. CDR1 and CDR2 from the germline V gene are LGHNA and YNFKEQ. Trimming shortened V by 3 bases and J by 6 bases, and 16 bases separated the two germline ends. The CDR3 nucleotides read TGTGCCAGCAGCCATCCTTCCCCTCAGCGTGATACGCAGTATTTT. Protein sequence: CASSHPSPQRDTQYF.

The V gene is TRBV5-1, the J gene TRBJ1-5; TRBD1 agrees at 10 bases. Germline V lookup: CDR1 SGHRS, CDR2 YFSETQ. CDR3 length: 14 residues. With V trimmed by 0 bases and J by 7 bases, 1 base remained unmatched. CDR3 coding DNA: TGCGCCAGCAGCTTGGGACAGGGGGCCCAGCCCCAGCATTTT. This sequence encodes CASSLGQGAQPQHF. Variable domain in full (rest from reference TRBV5-1 and TRBJ1-5): KAGVTQTPRYLIKTRGQQVTLSCSPISGHRSVSWYQQTPGQGLQFLFEYFSETQRNKGNFPGRFSGRQFSNSRSEMNVSTLELGDSALYLCASSLGQGAQPQHFGDGTRLSIL.

The V gene is TRBV11-2, the J gene TRBJ2-1; D is perhaps TRBD2 (6 bases). Deletions cut 1 base from V and 9 bases from J, with 10 bases between. Germline V CDR1 and CDR2: SGHAT, FQNNGV. CDR3 length equals 13 residues. As DNA, the CDR3 is TGTGCCAGCAGCTTAGGGAGGGCCTCTGAGCAGTTCTTC. Its protein product is CASSLGRASEQFF.

The chain uses TRBV6-4 and TRBJ2-1; D unresolved. The CDR3 has 15 residues. V was clipped by 4 bases and J by 0 bases, with 10 bases between them. From germline, CDR1 is MRHNA and CDR2 SNTAGT. CDR3: CASSAGVGSYNEQFF. In DNA form, the CDR3 reads TGTGCCAGCAGTGCTGGGGTGGGCTCCTACAATGAGCAGTTCTTC.

The chain uses TRBV19 and TRBJ1-2, with unresolved D. V was clipped by 7 bases and J by 8 bases, with 11 bases between them. This CDR3 contains 11 residues. The germline V gene has CDR1 LNHDA and CDR2 SQIVND (reference sequence). CDR3 sequence: CASTPGGGYTF. DNA for the CDR3: TGTGCCAGTACCCCGGGAGGGGGCTACACCTTC.

The gene calls are TRBV24-1 and TRBJ1-2; unclear D gene. In germline, CDR1 is KGHDR, CDR2 SFDVKD. The V end lost 9 bases, the J end lost 4 bases, and 17 bases lay between the germline ends. The CDR3 sequence is 14 residues long. Written as DNA, the CDR3 is TGTGCCACCGCCCCGCGGAGTTCTCTCTATGGCTACACCTTC. It is translated as CATAPRSSLYGYTF.

The CDR3: CASSAGQGQGNTIYF. In nucleotides, the CDR3 is TGTGCCAGCAGCGCCGGACAGGGGCAGGGGAACACCATATATTTT. The chain carries TRBV9 and TRBJ1-3, with TRBD1 matching 9 bases. Germline V gene data show CDR1 as SGDLS and CDR2 as YYNGEE. Germline trimming cut 3 bases from V and 7 bases from J; bases unmatched to any gene: 8. This CDR3 contains 15 residues.

The chain is built from TRBV15 and TRBJ1-6; no reliable D call. This CDR3 comprises 15 residues. V gave up 0 bases and J gave up 10 bases, with 13 bases separating them. Germline CDR1 and CDR2: LNHNV and YYDKDF (reference sequence). CDR3 in DNA: TGTGCCACCAGCAGAGAGGGTGGGGAGAGCTCACCCCTCCACTTT. Protein product: CATSREGGESSPLHF.

This clone was seen once. J is TRBJ1-2 and V is TRBV6-5; D unclear. The CDR3 consists of 13 residues. The germline V and J ends were trimmed by 6 bases and 4 bases, with 12 bases remaining between them. Germline CDR1 MNHEY, CDR2 SVGAGI. This chain's CDR3 is CASSPTGVYGYTF. Written as DNA, the CDR3 is TGTGCCAGCAGCCCGACGGGAGTCTATGGCTACACCTTC.

The rearrangement uses TRBV24-1 and TRBJ2-5, with D unresolved. Germline V CDR1 and CDR2: KGHDR, SFDVKD. This CDR3 has 15 amino acids. Trimming cost V 0 bases and J 1 base, with 8 bases left between them. The CDR3 region is CATSDLGSPQETQYF. The CDR3 nucleotides are TGTGCCACCAGTGATTTGGGTAGCCCCCAAGAGACCCAGTACTTC.